One and the same sample provided the 18 T cell receptor beta chains below, sequenced in a study of CD8 T cells in Susac syndrome. The authors reverse transcribed roughly 0.5 to 1 ug RNA with random hexamers. TCRdb called the immunoSEQ multiplex PCR reads again in MiXCR, with one record for every CDR3 protein. The sample contains hundreds of thousands of distinct CDR3 sequences, over 90% of which appear only once. The source material was CD4+ T cells from PBMCs. The receptors shown here come from a human donor with Susac syndrome.

The CDR3 DNA is TGTGCCTGGAGTGATGGGTATTCCTATGGCTACACCTTC. Amino acids: CAWSDGYSYGYTF. The rearrangement links TRBV30 to TRBJ1-2; D remains unclear. CDR1 and CDR2 (germline): GTSNPN, SVGIG (reference sequence). V was clipped by 1 base and J by 4 bases, with 10 bases between them. This CDR3 is built from 13 residues. The whole variable domain, remainder taken from reference TRBV30 and TRBJ1-2, is SQTIHQWPATLVQPVGSPLSLECTVEGTSNPNLYWYRQAAGRGLQLLFYSVGIGQISSEVPQNLSASRPQDRQFILSSKKLLLSDSGFYLCAWSDGYSYGYTFGSGTRLTVV.

The genes are TRBV7-2 and TRBJ2-7, with D tentatively TRBD2 (6 bases). V shed 5 bases and J shed 5 bases, with 16 bases lying between them. The CDR3 is 14 amino acids. The germline V gene encodes CDR1 SGHTA and CDR2 FQGNSA. The CDR3 loop reads CASSRLSGGNEQYF. CDR3 DNA: TGTGCCAGCAGCCGTCTGTCCGGGGGTAACGAGCAGTACTTC.

The chain couples TRBV7-3 to TRBJ2-2; 8 positions agree with TRBD2. From germline, CDR1 is SGHTA and CDR2 FQGTGA. V was pared by 5 bases and J by 4 bases, with 6 bases of the junction left unmatched. There are 15 residues in the CDR3. The DNA for the CDR3 is TGTGCCAGCAGCCCGACGGGGGGGTTCACCGGGGAGCTGTTTTTT. Protein sequence: CASSPTGGFTGELFF. Complete variable domain (other parts from reference TRBV7-3 and TRBJ2-2): GAGVSQTPSNKVTEKGKYVELRCDPISGHTALYWYRQSLGQGPEFLIYFQGTGAADDSGLPNDRFFAVRPEGSVSTLKIQRTERGDSAVYLCASSPTGGFTGELFFGEGSRLTVL.

The chain combines TRBV30 with TRBJ2-4; D possibly corresponds to TRBD2 (7 bases). This CDR3 is built from 14 residues. CDR1 is GTSNPN and CDR2 is SVGIG in the germline V gene (reference sequence). Trimming took off 5 bases at V and 3 bases at J, with 14 bases between the two ends. CDR3 region: CAWRGAGDKNIQYF. The CDR3 DNA follows: TGTGCCTGGCGGGGGGCTGGAGACAAAAACATTCAGTACTTC.

V is TRBV3-1 and J is TRBJ1-2; 7 bases fit TRBD1. The length of the CDR3 is 13 residues. Germline V CDR1 and CDR2: LGHDT, YNNKEL (reference sequence). Trimming removed 3 bases from V and 6 bases from J; junction bases left unmatched: 4. CDR3: CASSQSTGDGYTF. The CDR3 nucleotides are TGTGCCAGCAGCCAGTCCACAGGGGATGGCTACACCTTC.

The rearrangement links TRBV9 to TRBJ1-2; D perhaps matches TRBD1 (5 bases). Germline V gene sequence: CDR1 SGDLS, CDR2 YYNGEE. The length of the CDR3 is 18 residues. V dropped 0 bases and J dropped 2 bases, with 20 bases sitting between them. CDR3 in amino acids: CASSVDPAGSVSNYGYTF. In DNA, the CDR3 is TGTGCCAGCAGCGTAGATCCGGCAGGGTCCGTCTCCAACTATGGCTACACCTTC. Together with reference TRBV9 and TRBJ1-2, the CDR3 gives the full variable domain: DSGVTQTPKHLITATGQRVTLRCSPRSGDLSVYWYQQSLDQGLQFLIQYYNGEERAKGNILERFSAQQFPDLHSELNLSSLELGDSALYFCASSVDPAGSVSNYGYTFGSGTRLTVV.

This chain joins TRBV9 and TRBJ2-2; TRBD2 agrees at 9 bases. Germline V gene lookup returns CDR1 SGDLS and CDR2 YYNGEE. The CDR3 is 17 amino acids. The V gene end was trimmed by 4 bases and the J gene end by 2 bases; junction bases not matched to a gene: 9. The CDR3 DNA sequence: TGTGCCAGCAGCTTTCTCGGCGGGGGGGCAAACACCGGGGAGCTGTTTTTT. Its translation is CASSFLGGGANTGELFF. Combining the CDR3 with reference TRBV9 and TRBJ2-2 gives the whole variable domain DSGVTQTPKHLITATGQRVTLRCSPRSGDLSVYWYQQSLDQGLQFLIQYYNGEERAKGNILERFSAQQFPDLHSELNLSSLELGDSALYFCASSFLGGGANTGELFFGEGSRLTVL.

The chain has TRBV29-1 and TRBJ2-7; the D is unclear. Trimming left V 4 bases short and J 3 bases short, with 10 bases between. The CDR3 consists of 12 residues. In germline, CDR1 is SQVTM, CDR2 ANQGSEA. The CDR3 sequence: CSVGIGSYEQYF. The CDR3 DNA is TGCAGCGTTGGGATTGGTAGCTACGAGCAGTACTTC.

The V gene is TRBV30, the J gene TRBJ1-3, with no clear D. The CDR3 extends over 13 amino acids. Trimming cost V 1 base and J 0 bases, with 4 bases left between them. From germline, CDR1 is GTSNPN and CDR2 SVGIG (reference sequence). CDR3 coding DNA: TGTGCCTGGAGTGGACTCTCTGGAAACACCATATATTTT. Its translation: CAWSGLSGNTIYF.

The V call is TRBV20-1, the J call TRBJ1-6; weak D call: TRBD1 (5 bases). The CDR3 contains 13 residues. From germline, CDR1 is DFQATT and CDR2 SNEGSKA (reference sequence). V lost 5 bases and J 15 bases, leaving 20 bases between the germline ends. The CDR3 protein is CSAGEGMAGYLHF. The CDR3 DNA reads TGCAGTGCTGGGGAGGGGATGGCCGGGTACCTCCACTTT.

The V and J genes are TRBV6-5 and TRBJ1-6; 10 nucleotides align to TRBD1. The junction had 3 bases not matched to a gene; V was cut back by 4 bases and J by 9 bases. This CDR3 has 14 residues. Germline V gives CDR1 MNHEY, CDR2 SVGAGI. CDR3 nucleotide sequence: TGTGCCAGCAGTTTCCGGGACAGGGGTTCACCCCTCCACTTT. It encodes CASSFRDRGSPLHF.

The table lists this clonotype with a count of one. V and J are TRBV7-9 and TRBJ1-5, with D hard to call. There are 13 residues in the CDR3. V was cut by 1 base and J by 5 bases, with 6 bases left in between. Germline values: CDR1 SEHNR, CDR2 FQNEAQ (reference sequence). The DNA for the CDR3 is TGTGCCAGCAGCTTAGACGCCTATCAGCCCCAGCATTTT. Protein product: CASSLDAYQPQHF.

V gene TRBV30 combines with J gene TRBJ2-6; D is perhaps TRBD1 (6 bases). The V end was cut by 2 bases, the J end by 0 bases, with 8 bases between. The CDR3 sequence is 15 residues long. Germline CDR1 reads GTSNPN; CDR2 reads SVGIG (reference sequence). Written as DNA, the CDR3 is TGTGCCTGGAGTCTAGGGGGCTCTGGGGCCAACGTCCTGACTTTC. Its protein is CAWSLGGSGANVLTF.

The chain employs TRBV5-1 and TRBJ2-1; 7 bases agree with TRBD2. The germline V gene encodes CDR1 SGHRS and CDR2 YFSETQ. CDR3 size: 16 residues. V lost 0 bases to trimming and J lost 7 bases; unmatched junction nucleotides: 10. The CDR3 region has the DNA TGCGCCAGCAGCTTGGGCCCGGGGGAGGGATCGAATGAGCAGTTCTTC. Encoded protein: CASSLGPGEGSNEQFF.

V is TRBV6-6 and J is TRBJ2-2; D unclear. The germline V gene has CDR1 MNHNY and CDR2 SVGAGI (reference sequence). Trimming stripped 2 bases from V and 3 bases from J, with 1 base between. This CDR3 region has 12 residues. CDR3 sequence reads: CASSYHTGELFF. The CDR3 DNA reads as TGTGCCAGCAGTTACCACACCGGGGAGCTGTTTTTT.

This chain joins TRBV18 and TRBJ1-2; perhaps TRBD1 as D (5 bases). V shed 0 bases and J shed 4 bases, with 9 bases lying between them. The germline V gene encodes CDR1 KGHSH and CDR2 LQKENI. The CDR3 loop spans 14 amino acids. The CDR3 DNA is TGTGCCAGCTCACCACCGGAACAGGTCTATGGCTACACCTTC. Protein sequence: CASSPPEQVYGYTF.

The chain employs TRBV7-9 and TRBJ1-2; D possibly corresponds to TRBD1 (5 bases). CDR1 and CDR2 from the germline V gene are SEHNR and FQNEAQ (reference sequence). CDR3 length: 15 amino acids. Trimming took off 2 bases at V and 4 bases at J, with 14 bases between the two ends. CDR3 nucleotide sequence: TGTGCCAGCAGCTTAATTGCAGGGTTCAGCTATGGCTACACCTTC. Its protein is CASSLIAGFSYGYTF.

The V gene is TRBV7-9, the J gene TRBJ2-3; 9 nucleotides align to TRBD1. The trim removed 2 bases at V and 0 bases at J, leaving 3 bases unmatched. The V gene's germline CDR1 is SEHNR and CDR2 FQNEAQ (reference sequence). This CDR3 has 16 residues. CDR3 in amino acids: CASSLSGQGSTDTQYF. The DNA of the CDR3 is TGTGCCAGCAGCTTATCGGGACAGGGCAGCACAGATACGCAGTATTTT.